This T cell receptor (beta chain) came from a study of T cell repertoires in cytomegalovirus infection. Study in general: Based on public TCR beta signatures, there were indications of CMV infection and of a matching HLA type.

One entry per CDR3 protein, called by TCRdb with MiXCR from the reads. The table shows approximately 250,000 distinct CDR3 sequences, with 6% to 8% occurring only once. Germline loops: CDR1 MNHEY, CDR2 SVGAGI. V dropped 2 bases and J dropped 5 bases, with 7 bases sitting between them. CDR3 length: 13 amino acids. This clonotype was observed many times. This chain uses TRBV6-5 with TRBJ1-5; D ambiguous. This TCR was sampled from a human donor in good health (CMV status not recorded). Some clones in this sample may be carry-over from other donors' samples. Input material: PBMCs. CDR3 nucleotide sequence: TGTGCCAGCAGTTACAGGGAAGATCAGCCCCAGCATTTT. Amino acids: CASSYREDQPQHF.